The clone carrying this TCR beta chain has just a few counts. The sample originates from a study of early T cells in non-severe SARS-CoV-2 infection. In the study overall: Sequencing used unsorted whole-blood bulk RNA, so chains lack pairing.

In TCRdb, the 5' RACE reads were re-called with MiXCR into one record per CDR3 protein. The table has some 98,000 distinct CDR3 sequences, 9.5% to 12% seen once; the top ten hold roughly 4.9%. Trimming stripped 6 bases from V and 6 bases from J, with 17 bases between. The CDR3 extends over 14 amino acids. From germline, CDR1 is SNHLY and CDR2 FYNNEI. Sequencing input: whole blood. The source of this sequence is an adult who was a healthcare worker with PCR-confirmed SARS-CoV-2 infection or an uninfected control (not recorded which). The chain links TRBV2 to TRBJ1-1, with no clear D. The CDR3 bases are TGTGCCAGCAGCTCGACCGGGTCCCTCCCTGAAGCTTTCTTT. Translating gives CASSSTGSLPEAFF.